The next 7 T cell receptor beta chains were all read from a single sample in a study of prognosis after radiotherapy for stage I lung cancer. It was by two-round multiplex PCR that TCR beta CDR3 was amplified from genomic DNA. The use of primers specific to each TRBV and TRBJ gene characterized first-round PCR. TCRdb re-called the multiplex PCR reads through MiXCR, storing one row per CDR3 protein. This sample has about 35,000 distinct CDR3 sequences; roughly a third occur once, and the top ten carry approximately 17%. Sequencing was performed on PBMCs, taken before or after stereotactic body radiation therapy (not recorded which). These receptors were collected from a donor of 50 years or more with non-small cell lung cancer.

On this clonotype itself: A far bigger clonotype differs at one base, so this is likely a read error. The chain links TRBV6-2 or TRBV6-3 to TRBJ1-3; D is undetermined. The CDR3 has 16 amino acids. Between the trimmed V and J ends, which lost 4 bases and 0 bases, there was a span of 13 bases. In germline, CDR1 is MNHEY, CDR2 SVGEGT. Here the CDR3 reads CASSFRYRISGNTIYF. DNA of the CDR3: TGTGCCAGCAGTTTTAGATACAGAATCTCTGGAAACACCATATATTTT.

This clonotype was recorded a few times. As DNA, the CDR3 is TGTGCCAGCTCACCCCGACAGCTCCCCGACAATGAGCAGTTCTTC. This sequence encodes CASSPRQLPDNEQFF. The genes are TRBV18 and TRBJ2-1; D may be TRBD1 (5 bases). The length of the CDR3 is 15 residues. Germline V gene sequence: CDR1 KGHSH, CDR2 LQKENI. Trimming pared 3 bases from V and 5 bases from J, leaving 14 bases between.

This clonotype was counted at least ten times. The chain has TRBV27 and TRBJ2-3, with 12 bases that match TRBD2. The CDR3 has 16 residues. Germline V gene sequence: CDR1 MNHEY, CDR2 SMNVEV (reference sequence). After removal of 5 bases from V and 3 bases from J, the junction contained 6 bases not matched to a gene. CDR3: CASSPRLAGATDTQYF. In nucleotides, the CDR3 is TGTGCCAGCAGTCCCCGACTAGCGGGGGCAACAGATACGCAGTATTTT.

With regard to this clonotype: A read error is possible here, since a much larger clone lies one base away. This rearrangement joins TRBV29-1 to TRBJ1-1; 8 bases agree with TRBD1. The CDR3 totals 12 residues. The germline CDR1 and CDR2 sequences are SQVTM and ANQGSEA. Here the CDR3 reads CSFEGQGDEAFF. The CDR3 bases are TGCAGCTTTGAAGGACAGGGAGATGAAGCTTTCTTT.

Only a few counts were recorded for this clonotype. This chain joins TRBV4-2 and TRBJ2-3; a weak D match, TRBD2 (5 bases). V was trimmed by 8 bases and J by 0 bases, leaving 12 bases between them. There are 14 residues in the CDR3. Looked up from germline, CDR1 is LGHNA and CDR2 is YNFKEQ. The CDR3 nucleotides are TGTGCCAGCTGGAGCGGAGTTAGCACAGATACGCAGTATTTT. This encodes CASWSGVSTDTQYF.

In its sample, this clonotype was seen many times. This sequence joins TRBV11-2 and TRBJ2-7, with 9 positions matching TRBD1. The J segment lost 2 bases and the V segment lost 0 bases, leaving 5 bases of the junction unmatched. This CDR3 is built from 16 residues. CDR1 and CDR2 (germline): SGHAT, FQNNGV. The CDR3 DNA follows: TGTGCCAGCAGCTTAGATGGGGGGACAGGGACCTACGAGCAGTACTTC. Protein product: CASSLDGGTGTYEQYF.

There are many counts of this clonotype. As DNA, the CDR3 is TGTGCCAGCAGTCGTGGACAGGTCTCTAGGAATGAGCAGTTCTTC. Protein product: CASSRGQVSRNEQFF. The V gene is TRBV14, the J gene TRBJ2-1; 7 bases map to TRBD1. Trimming took 6 bases from V and 7 from J; bases not matched to a gene: 12. Germline V CDR1 and CDR2: SGHDN, FVKESK. The CDR3 spans 15 residues.